Below, 25 T cell receptor beta chains from the same sample are listed, as sequenced in a study of T cells of healthy individuals. TCRdb analysed the 5' RACE reads with MiXCR anew, one entry per CDR3 protein. The repertoire holds about 96,000 distinct CDR3 sequences, with roughly 15% as singletons. These receptors came from a human donor in good health.

Many counts were recorded for this clonotype. Here the CDR3 reads CASGRGFYNEQFF. The CDR3 region has the DNA TGTGCCAGCGGCAGGGGGTTCTACAATGAGCAGTTCTTC. J is TRBJ2-1 and V is TRBV6-5; 7 bases agree with TRBD1. The germline V gene encodes CDR1 MNHEY and CDR2 SVGAGI. CDR3 length: 13 residues. V lost 8 bases and J lost 3; bases outside the gene matches: 4.

This chain links TRBV28 with TRBJ1-2; TRBD1 aligns across 11 bases. Germline V gene sequence: CDR1 MDHEN, CDR2 SYDVKM. Trimming took 5 bases from V and 5 from J; bases not matched to a gene: 10. This CDR3 is 16 amino acids long. The CDR3 is CASSISGQGAFYGYTF. CDR3 DNA: TGTGCCAGCAGTATCTCAGGACAGGGGGCGTTTTATGGCTACACCTTC.

This chain connects TRBV5-5 to TRBJ2-3, with D maybe TRBD2 (6 bases). This CDR3 region has 17 residues. The ends were cut back, 0 bases at V and 2 bases at J, with 16 bases in the middle. Per germline, CDR1 SGHKS and CDR2 YYEKEE (reference sequence). The CDR3 nucleotides read TGTGCCAGCAGCTTGGCCTGGCGGGACCCGCACACAGATACGCAGTATTTT. It codes for CASSLAWRDPHTDTQYF.

This clonotype was recorded at least ten times. CDR3 nucleotides: TGCAGTGCTAGAGATTCAGGTTATAATTCACCCCTCCACTTT. Translated: CSARDSGYNSPLHF. The chain combines TRBV20-1 with TRBJ1-6; D ambiguous. The CDR3 consists of 14 residues. Germline V lookup: CDR1 DFQATT, CDR2 SNEGSKA (reference sequence). V shed 0 bases and J shed 4 bases, with 7 bases lying between them.

This clonotype was observed at least ten times. V is TRBV11-1 and J is TRBJ2-2; D gene unclear. The CDR3 runs 16 residues. With 2 bases removed from V and 2 bases from J, the gap between germline ends came to 12 bases. Germline V gene lookup returns CDR1 SGHAT and CDR2 FQDESV (reference sequence). The CDR3 nucleotides are TGTGCCAGCAGCTTAAACCACGGATCCAACACCGGGGAGCTGTTTTTT. Translated, it gives CASSLNHGSNTGELFF.

The rearrangement links TRBV10-3 to TRBJ2-2, with D possibly being TRBD1 or TRBD2 (5 bases each). From germline, CDR1 is ENHRY and CDR2 SYGVKD. The ends were cut back, 5 bases at V and 2 bases at J, with 12 bases in the middle. This CDR3 is 15 amino acids long. CDR3 coding DNA: TGTGCCATCAGTAGACCGGGACCCAACACCGGGGAGCTGTTTTTT. Translated, it gives CAISRPGPNTGELFF.

The V call is TRBV7-9, the J call TRBJ2-2, with 12 positions matching TRBD1. The CDR3 runs to 15 residues. The V segment lost 7 bases and the J segment 6 bases; nucleotides outside the gene matches: 6. Germline CDR1 SEHNR, CDR2 FQNEAQ (reference sequence). CDR3 amino acids: CASIAGTGGSGELFF. CDR3 nucleotides: TGTGCCAGCATCGCCGGGACAGGGGGCTCCGGGGAGCTGTTTTTT.

There are many counts of this clonotype. The chain employs TRBV19 and TRBJ2-1, with D uncertain. The CDR3 contains 14 residues. V gave up 4 bases and J gave up 5 bases, with 12 bases separating them. CDR1 is LNHDA and CDR2 is SQIVND in the germline V gene (reference sequence). The CDR3 bases are TGTGCCAGTAGTAGGAGCGAGGCAAACAATGAGCAGTTCTTC. Amino acid sequence: CASSRSEANNEQFF.

This clonotype occurred many times. The J gene is TRBJ2-2, the V gene TRBV20-1, with a weak D call TRBD1 (6 bases). The germline gives CDR1 DFQATT, CDR2 SNEGSKA (reference sequence). The CDR3 is 14 amino acids. V gave up 3 bases and J gave up 3 bases, with 11 bases separating them. CDR3 DNA: TGCAGTGCTAGGGGGCAGGGGTACACCGGGGAGCTGTTTTTT. The encoded protein is CSARGQGYTGELFF.

V and J are TRBV7-2 and TRBJ2-3, with 12 bases matching TRBD2. V dropped 4 bases and J dropped 2; count of bases not matched to a gene: 7. Germline assignment: CDR1 SGHTA and CDR2 FQGNSA. This CDR3 has 17 amino acids. DNA of the CDR3: TGTGCCAGCAGCTCCTATGGACTAGCGGGAATCACAGATACGCAGTATTTT. It codes for CASSSYGLAGITDTQYF.

CDR3 sequence: CATSAPRGEKLFF. For the CDR3, the DNA is TGTGCCACCAGTGCCCCCCGCGGAGAAAAACTGTTTTTT. The rearrangement joins TRBV24-1 to TRBJ1-4; D gene unclear. The ends were cut back, 5 bases at V and 8 bases at J, with 11 bases in the middle. The length of the CDR3 is 13 residues. Germline V gene sequence: CDR1 KGHDR, CDR2 SFDVKD.

This chain joins TRBV6-5 and TRBJ2-2; unclear D gene. Trimming cost V 4 bases and J 4 bases, with 4 bases left between them. Per germline, CDR1 MNHEY and CDR2 SVGAGI. This CDR3 spans 12 amino acids. CDR3 sequence: CASSSFTGELFF. The CDR3 region has the DNA TGTGCCAGCAGTTCCTTCACCGGGGAGCTGTTTTTT.

This clonotype showed up many times. The rearrangement joins TRBV7-3 to TRBJ2-6; D call uncertain. The CDR3 runs 14 residues. With 0 bases removed from V and 2 bases from J, the gap between germline ends came to 2 bases. Germline CDR1 and CDR2: SGHTA and FQGTGA. The CDR3 nucleotides read TGTGCCAGCAGCTTAACAGCTGGGGCCAACGTCCTGACTTTC. Amino acids: CASSLTAGANVLTF.

This clonotype was found a few times. The genes are TRBV25-1 and TRBJ2-5, with D possibly being TRBD2 (6 bases). Per the germline V gene, CDR1 is MGHDK and CDR2 is SYGVNS. V lost 2 bases and J lost 4, with 17 bases in between. The CDR3 covers 16 residues. The CDR3 reads CASSEVGRGGRETQYF. CDR3 coding DNA: TGTGCCAGCAGTGAAGTCGGGAGAGGAGGGCGAGAGACCCAGTACTTC.

V gene TRBV4-1 combines with J gene TRBJ1-4; weak D call: TRBD1 (6 bases). Deletions cut 4 bases from V and 4 bases from J, with 16 bases between. The CDR3 is made up of 16 amino acids. Germline lookup yields CDR1 MGHRA and CDR2 YSYEKL. The CDR3 region has the DNA TGCGCCAGCAGCCGAATAGGACAGAAAGATAATGAAAAACTGTTTTTT. Protein: CASSRIGQKDNEKLFF.

The V and J genes are TRBV28 and TRBJ2-7; a possible D gene is TRBD2 (6 bases). From germline, CDR1 is MDHEN and CDR2 SYDVKM. Trimming shortened V by 5 bases and J by 3 bases, and 14 bases separated the two germline ends. The CDR3 is 14 amino acids. In DNA form, the CDR3 reads TGTGCCAGCAGTGATTTAGCCGGGAGCTACGAGCAGTACTTC. This gives the protein CASSDLAGSYEQYF.

In this sample, this clonotype turned up once. The V call is TRBV20-1, the J call TRBJ2-1, with 8 nucleotides matching TRBD2. This CDR3 has 15 residues. J gave up 6 bases and V 0 bases, and 7 bases lay outside the gene matches. Germline loops: CDR1 DFQATT, CDR2 SNEGSKA (reference sequence). In nucleotides, the CDR3 is TGCAGTGCTAGAGATAGGCGAGCGGGGGCCAATGAGCAGTTCTTC. Its translation is CSARDRRAGANEQFF.

This clonotype was seen a handful of times. The rearrangement joins TRBV27 to TRBJ2-4; no clear D. V lost 3 bases and J lost 6, with 12 bases in between. The CDR3 sequence is 14 residues long. Germline CDR1 is MNHEY and CDR2 is SMNVEV (reference sequence). Here the CDR3 reads CASSLGRMGNIQYF. Here the CDR3 DNA reads TGTGCCAGCAGTTTGGGCCGGATGGGAAACATTCAGTACTTC.

The chain couples TRBV3-1 to TRBJ1-2; TRBD1 might be the D (6 bases). The CDR3 loop spans 12 amino acids. Per the germline V gene, CDR1 is LGHDT and CDR2 is YNNKEL (reference sequence). The V gene lost 6 bases and the J gene lost 7 bases, with 12 bases spanning the gap. The CDR3 sequence is CASRSTGSGYTF. CDR3 sequence (DNA): TGTGCCAGCAGATCCACAGGGTCTGGCTACACCTTC.

V gene TRBV4-2 combines with J gene TRBJ2-7, with 7 nucleotides matching TRBD1. CDR3 length equals 15 residues. Germline values: CDR1 LGHNA, CDR2 YNFKEQ. J was trimmed by 4 bases and V by 0 bases; bases with no gene match: 6. This CDR3 reads CASSQESVQGYEQYF. The CDR3 nucleotides read TGTGCCAGCAGCCAAGAGTCGGTACAGGGGTACGAGCAGTACTTC.

As concerns this clonotype: A much larger clone lies one base from this, so it may be a read error. The chain carries TRBV7-2 and TRBJ2-3, with a possible D match to TRBD2 (5 bases). CDR3 length: 14 amino acids. The germline CDR1 and CDR2 sequences are SGHTA and FQGNSA. V lost 5 bases and J 11 bases, leaving 20 bases between the germline ends. CDR3 coding DNA: TGTGCCAGCAGCGCCCAGCCCCTAGCTGGTATGCAGTATTTT. Translation gives CASSAQPLAGMQYF.

Ten or more counts support this clonotype. The CDR3 coding sequence is TGTGCCAGCAGTCCGGACAGGATCTATGGCTACACCTTC. Amino acid sequence: CASSPDRIYGYTF. The chain recombines TRBV6-2 or TRBV6-3 with TRBJ1-2; 7 positions agree with TRBD1. CDR1 and CDR2 (germline): MNHEY, SVGEGT. Trimming took 5 bases from V and 4 from J; bases not matched to a gene: 4. There are 13 residues in the CDR3.

The rearrangement links TRBV6-1 to TRBJ2-7; no firm D call. Germline V gene lookup returns CDR1 MNHNS and CDR2 SASEGT. The CDR3 totals 13 residues. With 0 bases removed from V and 4 bases from J, the gap between germline ends came to 7 bases. The CDR3 region is CASSEAAEYEQYF. CDR3 sequence (DNA): TGTGCCAGCAGTGAAGCAGCAGAATACGAGCAGTACTTC.

This clonotype has a handful of counts. V gene TRBV4-1 combines with J gene TRBJ2-1, with 9 bases identical to TRBD1. Germline loops: CDR1 MGHRA, CDR2 YSYEKL. CDR3 length: 15 amino acids. J was trimmed by 6 bases and V by 4 bases; bases with no gene match: 7. The CDR3 region is CASSLGTGLGNEQFF. In nucleotides, the CDR3 is TGCGCCAGCAGCCTGGGGACAGGGTTGGGCAATGAGCAGTTCTTC.

This clonotype was detected ten times or more. The chain links TRBV5-5 to TRBJ1-4; no clear D gene. Germline V gene data show CDR1 as SGHKS and CDR2 as YYEKEE (reference sequence). V was cut by 2 bases and J by 3 bases, with 8 bases left in between. The CDR3 sequence is 14 residues long. The CDR3 nucleotides are TGTGCCAGCAGCTTTATCGGGGCTAATGAAAAACTGTTTTTT. The encoded protein is CASSFIGANEKLFF. Using reference TRBV5-5 and TRBJ1-4 for the parts outside the CDR3, the full variable domain is DAGVTQSPTHLIKTRGQQVTLRCSPISGHKSVSWYQQVLGQGPQFIFQYYEKEERGRGNFPDRFSARQFPNYSSELNVNALLLGDSALYLCASSFIGANEKLFFGSGTQLSVL.